This T cell receptor (beta chain) is drawn from a study of OX40 agonist ivuxolimab in advanced cancers. Assay: immunoSEQ multiplex PCR; the TCRdb copy retains only in-frame clones and omits some. The sample has about 79,000 clones, about 91% seen once. Findings of the study overall: Fewer expanded clones were found on average in CD4+ than in CD8+ T cells.

With regard to this clone: The antigen is unknown.

The receptor's source is an adult with an advanced solid tumor such as melanoma, head and neck, liver or kidney cancer. The source was CD4+ or CD8+ T cells sorted from blood, collected in a trial of the OX40 agonist ivuxolimab.

CDR3 nucleotides: TGTGCCAGCAGCTTAAAGCTCGCCGGGGAGCTGTTTTTT. It translates to CASSLKLAGELFF. The V call is TRBV7-3, the J call TRBJ2-2; D gene unclear. V was trimmed by 1 base and J by 6 bases, leaving 6 bases between them. Germline-derived CDR1 and CDR2 are SGHTA and FQGTGA. CDR3 length equals 13 residues.